The 16 T cell receptor beta chains listed next were all sequenced from one sample in a study of blood T cell repertoires in COVID-19. TCRdb's table, derived via immunoSEQ multiplex PCR, lists solely in-frame clones and lacks some. This sample yields 250,000 to 300,000 clones, of which over 70% are seen a single time; around 3.2% belongs to the top ten. The sample taken for sequencing was peripheral blood. These receptors originate from a woman of 80 years or more with acute or convalescent COVID-19.

J is TRBJ1-2 and V is TRBV3-1 (or the pseudogene TRBV3-2), with a weak D call TRBD1 (5 bases). This CDR3 comprises 14 residues. V was trimmed by 5 bases and J by 5 bases, leaving 15 bases between them. CDR1 is LGHDT, CDR2 YNNKEL, per germline (reference sequence). The CDR3: CASSGRGSLYGYTF. The CDR3 DNA is TGTGCCAGCAGCGGGCGGGGGTCCCTATATGGCTACACCTTC.

The chain is built from TRBV2 and TRBJ1-1; D uncertain. Trimming removed 6 bases from V and 0 bases from J, with 11 bases in between. The germline V gene encodes CDR1 SNHLY and CDR2 FYNNEI. The length of the CDR3 is 14 residues. The CDR3 bases are TGTGCCAGCAGAATTATCGAGATGAACACTGAAGCTTTCTTT. Translating it yields CASRIIEMNTEAFF.

This clone was picked up many times. CDR3 DNA sequence: TGTGCCAGCAGTGAATGGACAGGGGGTGCCGGGGAGCTGTTTTTT. Amino acids: CASSEWTGGAGELFF. This chain uses TRBV6-1 with TRBJ2-2; 10 bases align to TRBD1. In germline, CDR1 is MNHNS, CDR2 SASEGT. This CDR3 has 15 amino acids. The V segment lost 2 bases and the J segment 6 bases; nucleotides outside the gene matches: 3.

The CDR3 loop reads CASSLGLGEKETQYF. The CDR3 nucleotides are TGTGCCAGCAGCTTAGGGTTAGGAGAAAAAGAGACCCAGTACTTC. This rearrangement joins TRBV11-2 to TRBJ2-5; no firm D call. The germline CDR1 and CDR2 sequences are SGHAT and FQNNGV. Trimming left V 1 base short and J 3 bases short, with 12 bases between. This CDR3 region has 15 residues.

The chain joins TRBV19 to TRBJ2-3, with 8 bases aligning to TRBD1. Trimming at V came to 5 bases and at J to 1 base, leaving 8 bases not matched to a gene. Per germline, CDR1 LNHDA and CDR2 SQIVND (reference sequence). The CDR3 sequence is 16 residues long. The CDR3 DNA follows: TGTGCCAGTAGTTTCGCCGGGACAGGAGGCACAGATACGCAGTATTTT. This translates into CASSFAGTGGTDTQYF. The whole variable domain, remainder taken from reference TRBV19 and TRBJ2-3, is DGGITQSPKYLFRKEGQNVTLSCEQNLNHDAMYWYRQDPGQGLRLIYYSQIVNDFQKGDIAEGYSVSREKKESFPLTVTSAQKNPTAFYLCASSFAGTGGTDTQYFGPGTRLTVL.

The genes are TRBV25-1 and TRBJ1-3; D remains unclear. The germline V gene has CDR1 MGHDK and CDR2 SYGVNS. This CDR3 is built from 16 residues. V was trimmed by 1 base and J by 4 bases, leaving 14 bases between them. This chain's CDR3 is CASSEFGFPRGNTIYF. The CDR3 region has the DNA TGTGCCAGCAGTGAATTTGGCTTCCCGAGGGGAAACACCATATATTTT.

The CDR3 DNA follows: TGTGCCAGTAGTTGGACTAGAGGGGAGACCCAGTACTTC. It is translated as CASSWTRGETQYF. This chain uses TRBV19 with TRBJ2-5; 7 bases agree with TRBD2. V dropped 5 bases and J dropped 5; count of bases not matched to a gene: 5. CDR3 length equals 13 residues. The germline gives CDR1 LNHDA, CDR2 SQIVND (reference sequence). The variable domain in full, completed from reference TRBV19 and TRBJ2-5, reads DGGITQSPKYLFRKEGQNVTLSCEQNLNHDAMYWYRQDPGQGLRLIYYSQIVNDFQKGDIAEGYSVSREKKESFPLTVTSAQKNPTAFYLCASSWTRGETQYFGPGTRLLVL.

This clone was counted between two and nine times. The chain carries TRBV10-2 and TRBJ2-7; 13 positions match TRBD2. Germline V gene lookup returns CDR1 WSHSY and CDR2 SAAADI. The V gene end was trimmed by 7 bases and the J gene end by 2 bases; junction bases not matched to a gene: 11. This CDR3 has 17 amino acids. CDR3 loop: CASTGLAGEKVPYEQYF. For the CDR3, the DNA is TGCGCCAGCACCGGACTAGCGGGAGAAAAGGTGCCCTACGAGCAGTACTTC.

The chain joins TRBV7-9 to TRBJ1-5, with D maybe TRBD1 (6 bases). This CDR3 has 16 residues. V was trimmed by 1 base and J by 2 bases, leaving 12 bases between them. Germline assignment: CDR1 SEHNR and CDR2 FQNEAQ (reference sequence). CDR3 amino acids: CASSLGRGSGNQPQHF. CDR3 sequence (DNA): TGTGCCAGCAGCTTAGGCAGGGGAAGTGGCAATCAGCCCCAGCATTTT.

This rearrangement joins TRBV11-1 to TRBJ2-3, with TRBD2 matching 11 bases. The germline CDR1 and CDR2 sequences are SGHAT and FQDESV (reference sequence). This CDR3 region has 16 residues. V dropped 5 bases and J dropped 4; count of bases not matched to a gene: 8. The CDR3 loop reads CASSPPGLAVSDTQYF. The CDR3 nucleotides read TGTGCCAGCAGCCCACCGGGACTAGCGGTCTCAGATACGCAGTATTTT. Variable domain in full (rest from reference TRBV11-1 and TRBJ2-3): EAEVAQSPRYKITEKSQAVAFWCDPISGHATLYWYRQILGQGPELLVQFQDESVVDDSQLPKDRFSAERLKGVDSTLKIQPAELGDSAMYLCASSPPGLAVSDTQYFGPGTRLTVL.

This clone was picked up many times. The rearrangement links TRBV5-1 to TRBJ2-2, with 9 bases matching TRBD1. The CDR3 extends over 15 amino acids. Germline CDR1 reads SGHRS; CDR2 reads YFSETQ. V lost 4 bases and J lost 4; bases outside the gene matches: 5. The CDR3 here is CASSQTTGGTGELFF. As DNA, the CDR3 is TGCGCCAGCAGCCAAACGACAGGGGGCACCGGGGAGCTGTTTTTT.

The genes are TRBV2 and TRBJ1-4, with 9 nucleotides matching TRBD1. The CDR3 spans 15 residues. V lost 7 bases, J lost 5 bases, and 8 bases stayed unmatched. In germline, CDR1 is SNHLY, CDR2 FYNNEI. CDR3 region: CASMGQGTRNEKLFF. DNA for the CDR3: TGTGCCAGCATGGGACAGGGCACCCGGAATGAAAAACTGTTTTTT.

V and J are TRBV4-2 and TRBJ2-5, with 10 bases matching TRBD2. The length of the CDR3 is 16 residues. Germline CDR1 LGHNA, CDR2 YNFKEQ. Trimming cost V 4 bases and J 4 bases; bases outside gene matches: 9. The CDR3 sequence: CASSPTSGVETETQYF. DNA for the CDR3: TGTGCCAGCAGCCCAACTAGCGGGGTGGAGACAGAGACCCAGTACTTC.

This rearrangement joins TRBV19 to TRBJ2-3, with TRBD2 matching 10 bases. The CDR3 totals 14 residues. Per the germline V gene, CDR1 is LNHDA and CDR2 is SQIVND (reference sequence). V lost 7 bases and J lost 11; bases outside the gene matches: 12. This chain's CDR3 is CASIGSASSGRQYF. DNA for the CDR3: TGTGCCAGTATTGGGTCCGCCTCTAGCGGGAGGCAGTATTTT.

This chain joins TRBV19 and TRBJ1-5, with D tentatively TRBD1 (5 bases). Germline CDR1 reads LNHDA; CDR2 reads SQIVND (reference sequence). V shed 4 bases and J shed 7 bases, with 20 bases lying between them. CDR3 length equals 16 residues. This chain's CDR3 is CASSTPGRGAAQPQHF. The CDR3 DNA reads TGTGCCAGTAGTACCCCCGGGAGGGGAGCGGCCCAGCCCCAGCATTTT.

This clone showed up just a few times. The chain has TRBV12-5 and TRBJ2-2; D may be TRBD1 (6 bases). The V end lost 3 bases, the J end lost 3 bases, and 11 bases lay between the germline ends. The CDR3 sequence is 15 residues long. Germline V gene data show CDR1 as LGHNT and CDR2 as FRNRAP. The CDR3 DNA follows: TGTGCTAGTGGTTTTGCAGGGGTTTACACCGGGGAGCTGTTTTTT. This gives the protein CASGFAGVYTGELFF.